The text below deals with one TCR beta chain. V was pared by 5 bases and J by 1 base, with 4 bases of the junction left unmatched. The germline V gene encodes CDR1 SGHNT and CDR2 YENEEA. The CDR3 has 15 residues. TCRdb's copy holds only in-frame clones and misses some; the assay was immunoSEQ multiplex PCR. The table records about 83,000 clones, roughly nine tenths of them present only once. This sample is drawn from a study of technical replicates of blood from a few donors. The sequence came from a human donor in good health. Material for sequencing was T cells isolated from PBMCs. This chain uses TRBV11-3 with TRBJ2-2; 7 bases fit TRBD1. This chain's CDR3 is CASSHRQGNTGELFF. The CDR3, as DNA: TGTGCCAGCAGCCACCGACAGGGGAACACCGGGGAGCTGTTTTTT.